A single sample is the source of the 31 T cell receptor beta chains below, sequenced in a study of T cell repertoires in aging, cancer and after chemotherapy. Rearranged V-D-J TRB sequences were amplified with a mixed TRB-A/B primer pool. TCRdb reanalysed the multiplex PCR reads using MiXCR and keeps one entry per CDR3 protein. The sample comprises more than 6,000 distinct CDR3 sequences, approximately 24% of which are singletons, and over 8% rests with the top ten. Peripheral blood genomic DNA, not sorted cells or RNA, was the template. The sequenced sample was blood. These receptors all stem from a human donor with a blood cancer.

Details on this clonotype: A much larger clone differs by one base, so this may be a read error. The CDR3 sequence: CASRSGDRENQTQHF. The CDR3, as DNA: TGTGCCAGTAGGAGTGGGGACAGGGAGAATCAGACCCAGCATTTT. The chain links TRBV19 to TRBJ1-5, with TRBD1 identical over 9 bases. This CDR3 spans 15 amino acids. Germline assignment: CDR1 LNHDA and CDR2 SQIVND (reference sequence).

Turning to this clonotype: A much larger clone differs by one base, so this may be a read error. This chain uses TRBV5-5 with TRBJ2-7, with unresolved D. The CDR3 extends over 14 amino acids. V lost 0 bases and J 0 bases, leaving 7 bases between the germline ends. Per germline, CDR1 SGHKS and CDR2 YYEKEE (reference sequence). DNA of the CDR3: TGTGCCAGCAGCTTGGACGGCAACTCCTACGAGCAGTACTTC. This codes for CASSLDGNSYEQYF.

In this sample, this clonotype is medium-sized. The rearrangement joins TRBV30 to TRBJ2-7; 7 bases match TRBD1. Trimming at V came to 3 bases and at J to 2 bases, leaving 1 base not matched to a gene. The CDR3 sequence is 12 residues long. Looked up from germline, CDR1 is GTSNPN and CDR2 is SVGIG (reference sequence). The CDR3: CAWRQGTYEQYF. CDR3 coding DNA: TGTGCCTGGAGACAGGGGACCTACGAGCAGTACTTC.

In DNA, the CDR3 is TGTGCCAGCACCTCCCCCAGGGCAGGGGGATTTGAAAAACTGTTTTTT. This sequence encodes CASTSPRAGGFEKLFF. The chain combines TRBV6-2 or TRBV6-3 with TRBJ1-4, with 7 bases that match TRBD1. The CDR3 length is 16 residues. Germline trimming cut 7 bases from V and 7 bases from J; bases unmatched to any gene: 15. CDR1 and CDR2 (germline): MNHEY, SVGEGT.

A few counts support this clonotype. The rearrangement uses TRBV20-1 and TRBJ2-7; 14 bases agree with TRBD2. Germline lookup yields CDR1 DFQATT and CDR2 SNEGSKA (reference sequence). V lost 6 bases, J lost 5 bases, and 6 bases stayed unmatched. This CDR3 is built from 14 residues. The CDR3 protein is CSARLAGGTDEQYF. CDR3 sequence (DNA): TGCAGTGCCCGACTAGCGGGAGGGACGGACGAGCAGTACTTC.

Within the sample, this clonotype is medium-sized. The V gene is TRBV27, the J gene TRBJ2-1, with D perhaps TRBD2 (6 bases). V shed 5 bases and J shed 8 bases, with 22 bases lying between them. Germline V gene sequence: CDR1 MNHEY, CDR2 SMNVEV (reference sequence). The CDR3 spans 16 residues. CDR3 sequence (DNA): TGTGCCAGCAGTGCTTCGCCGGGACTTTCCGTATATGAGCAGTTCTTC. Its protein is CASSASPGLSVYEQFF.

The V and J genes are TRBV5-4 and TRBJ2-1; tentatively, D is TRBD2 (6 bases). Trimming shortened V by 0 bases and J by 4 bases, and 8 bases separated the two germline ends. This CDR3 has 14 residues. The germline CDR1 and CDR2 sequences are SGHNT and YYREEE (reference sequence). The CDR3 DNA is TGTGCCAGCAGCTTGGGCCTAGCGTACAATGAGCAGTTCTTC. Translation: CASSLGLAYNEQFF.

There are a few counts of this clonotype. This chain joins TRBV28 and TRBJ1-2; D not resolved. Germline assignment: CDR1 MDHEN and CDR2 SYDVKM. V gave up 5 bases and J gave up 2 bases, with 12 bases separating them. The length of the CDR3 is 14 residues. CDR3 sequence (DNA): TGTGCCAGCAGTGCGCCGGGCAGCAACTATGGCTACACCTTC. Protein product: CASSAPGSNYGYTF.

This chain connects TRBV7-9 to TRBJ2-1; TRBD2 matches 7 bases. The end of the DNA fits TRBJ2-7 better, so the J call may be wrong. The CDR3 length is 14 residues. Germline CDR1 is SEHNR and CDR2 is FQNEAQ (reference sequence). This chain's CDR3 is CASSLREGYNEQYF. The CDR3 DNA follows: TGTGCCAGCAGCTTAAGGGAGGGGTACAATGAGCAGTACTTC.

This clonotype is medium-sized within its sample. This sequence joins TRBV29-1 and TRBJ2-5, with D unclear. V lost 5 bases, J lost 3 bases, and 13 bases lay in between. CDR1 and CDR2 (germline): SQVTM, ANQGSEA. The CDR3 is made up of 13 amino acids. The CDR3 spells CSVSLQVEETQYF. The DNA of the CDR3 is TGCAGCGTTTCTCTTCAGGTTGAAGAGACCCAGTACTTC.

This clonotype was found a few times. The chain is built from TRBV30 and TRBJ1-1; D is possibly TRBD1 (5 bases). Germline V gene sequence: CDR1 GTSNPN, CDR2 SVGIG (reference sequence). CDR3 size: 13 residues. V was clipped by 3 bases and J by 11 bases, with 19 bases between them. The CDR3 loop reads CAWSGPGTFLAFF. CDR3 coding DNA: TGTGCCTGGAGCGGACCCGGGACGTTCTTGGCTTTCTTT.

The rearrangement joins TRBV20-1 to TRBJ1-5, with TRBD1 as a possible D gene (5 bases). The CDR3 has 12 amino acids. V lost 7 bases to trimming and J lost 7 bases, with 14 bases between them. The germline gives CDR1 DFQATT, CDR2 SNEGSKA (reference sequence). In DNA form, the CDR3 reads TGCAGTGTCTCCAGGGAGGGCCAGCCCCAGCATTTT. Protein: CSVSREGQPQHF.

This clonotype has more than one count but fewer than ten. This sequence joins TRBV28 and TRBJ2-1; possible D gene TRBD2, 6 bases. V lost 8 bases to trimming and J lost 2 bases, with 10 bases between them. CDR3 length equals 13 residues. Germline assignment: CDR1 MDHEN and CDR2 SYDVKM. The CDR3: CASGGFAYNEQFF. In DNA, the CDR3 is TGTGCCAGCGGAGGGTTTGCCTACAATGAGCAGTTCTTC.

The chain is built from TRBV7-2 and TRBJ2-7; 7 bases agree with TRBD2. The J segment lost 3 bases and the V segment lost 5 bases, leaving 7 bases of the junction unmatched. CDR3 length: 14 amino acids. Germline assignment: CDR1 SGHTA and CDR2 FQGNSA. CDR3 DNA: TGTGCCAGCAGCCACCGGGACTACGACTACGAGCAGTACTTC. This gives the protein CASSHRDYDYEQYF.

This chain connects TRBV7-6 to TRBJ1-3; D remains ambiguous. The ends were cut back, 0 bases at V and 0 bases at J, with 9 bases in the middle. The CDR3 extends over 16 amino acids. Germline CDR1 reads SGHVS; CDR2 reads FNYEAQ. CDR3 sequence (DNA): TGTGCCAGCAGCTTAGCGGACGGCAGCTCTGGAAACACCATATATTTT. Its translation is CASSLADGSSGNTIYF.

This clonotype is labeled medium-sized. The CDR3 DNA follows: TGTGCCAGCAGCCCAGACAACCGCAATCAGCCCCAGCATTTT. Translated: CASSPDNRNQPQHF. The chain is built from TRBV6-1 and TRBJ1-5; the D is unclear. The CDR3 runs to 14 residues. V lost 6 bases and J lost 2, with 11 bases in between. The germline V gene has CDR1 MNHNS and CDR2 SASEGT.

The rearrangement uses TRBV27 and TRBJ2-7; 11 bases agree with TRBD2. V gave up 6 bases and J gave up 0 bases; unmatched junction bases: 10. Per the germline V gene, CDR1 is MNHEY and CDR2 is SMNVEV (reference sequence). This CDR3 is 17 amino acids long. The CDR3 region is CASSLPGLAGSSYEQYF. In DNA form, the CDR3 reads TGTGCCAGCAGCTTACCCGGACTAGCGGGCTCCTCCTACGAGCAGTACTTC.

J is TRBJ1-1 and V is TRBV4-3; D call uncertain. V shed 2 bases and J shed 1 base, with 5 bases lying between them. This CDR3 comprises 13 residues. Germline lookup yields CDR1 LGHNA and CDR2 YSLEER. CDR3 region: CASSQTKNTEAFF. The CDR3 bases are TGCGCCAGCAGCCAAACCAAGAACACTGAAGCTTTCTTT.

This clonotype came up a few times. The CDR3 bases are TGCAGTGCTAGAGATCTAGGGGGCAATCAGCCCCAGCATTTT. Its protein is CSARDLGGNQPQHF. The chain joins TRBV20-1 to TRBJ1-5; D is possibly TRBD1 (5 bases). CDR1 DFQATT and CDR2 SNEGSKA come from the germline V gene (reference sequence). V was pared by 0 bases and J by 2 bases, with 8 bases between. The CDR3 loop spans 14 amino acids.

The chain carries TRBV20-1 and TRBJ1-2, with D uncertain. Trimming stripped 3 bases from V and 7 bases from J, with 21 bases between. Germline CDR1 reads DFQATT; CDR2 reads SNEGSKA (reference sequence). The CDR3 extends over 15 amino acids. In DNA, the CDR3 is TGCAGTGCTAGTCGCCGGGTCAGACCCCCCATTGGCTACACCTTC. Amino acid sequence: CSASRRVRPPIGYTF.

By its share, this clonotype is medium-sized. The chain has TRBV18 and TRBJ1-6; 7 bases match TRBD1. This CDR3 is 15 amino acids long. CDR1 and CDR2 from the germline V gene are KGHSH and LQKENI. V trimming: 3 bases; J trimming: 7 bases; junction bases outside the gene matches: 6. CDR3 sequence: CASSPRTGGNSPLHF. Here the CDR3 DNA reads TGTGCCAGCTCACCCCGGACAGGCGGGAATTCACCCCTCCACTTT.

The genes are TRBV18 and TRBJ1-5, with TRBD1 matching 9 bases. After removal of 3 bases from V and 1 base from J, the junction contained 1 base not matched to a gene. Per the germline V gene, CDR1 is KGHSH and CDR2 is LQKENI. The length of the CDR3 is 15 residues. CDR3 DNA sequence: TGTGCCAGCTCACCGACAGGGGGAAGCAATCAGCCCCAGCATTTT. Translating it yields CASSPTGGSNQPQHF.

This clonotype counts as medium-sized. J is TRBJ2-3 and V is TRBV27; 7 positions agree with TRBD2. Germline CDR1 reads MNHEY; CDR2 reads SMNVEV (reference sequence). This CDR3 spans 19 amino acids. V was clipped by 9 bases and J by 4 bases; unmatched bases: 25. The CDR3, as DNA: TGTGCCAGTATTCCTAGCGGCTCACCTTACTCCTTTCGATCAGATACGCAGTATTTT. This codes for CASIPSGSPYSFRSDTQYF.

The chain employs TRBV5-6 and TRBJ1-6, with 8 bases identical to TRBD1. The CDR3 totals 19 residues. Germline V CDR1 and CDR2: SGHDT, YYEEEE. V shed 2 bases, J shed 6 bases, and the junction held 16 bases outside the gene matches. Written as DNA, the CDR3 is TGTGCCAGCAGCTTTACAGAAAGCCAGGACAGGGCCTTTAATTCACCCCTCCACTTT. Protein sequence: CASSFTESQDRAFNSPLHF.

This clonotype is categorized as medium-sized. The V call is TRBV6-5, the J call TRBJ2-5, with D perhaps matching TRBD2 (6 bases). V gave up 0 bases and J gave up 2 bases, with 19 bases separating them. The length of the CDR3 is 18 residues. Germline values: CDR1 MNHEY, CDR2 SVGAGI. The CDR3 DNA is TGTGCCAGCAGTTACTCGAAGGTGGTGCGGGAATATCAAGAGACCCAGTACTTC. Amino acid sequence: CASSYSKVVREYQETQYF.

This sequence joins TRBV6-1 and TRBJ1-2; D is undetermined. V lost 0 bases and J 2 bases, leaving 22 bases between the germline ends. Looked up from germline, CDR1 is MNHNS and CDR2 is SASEGT. CDR3 length: 19 residues. The CDR3 DNA reads as TGTGCCAGCAGTGAAGCTCCCCTTATTCCGGGCACGGGAAACTATGGCTACACCTTC. It specifies CASSEAPLIPGTGNYGYTF.

This clonotype was seen a handful of times. CDR3 sequence: CSGSGSSYNEQFF. CDR3 sequence (DNA): TGCAGCGGCTCCGGTAGCTCCTACAATGAGCAGTTCTTC. The chain recombines TRBV29-1 with TRBJ2-1, with D hard to call. The germline V gene encodes CDR1 SQVTM and CDR2 ANQGSEA. V was trimmed by 7 bases and J by 0 bases, leaving 10 bases between them. The CDR3 sequence is 13 residues long.

The CDR3 sequence: CSARGGGEKLFF. The CDR3, as DNA: TGCAGTGCTAGAGGTGGTGGGGAAAAACTGTTTTTT. The J gene is TRBJ1-4, the V gene TRBV20-1; D remains ambiguous. The V and J ends lost 1 base and 8 bases respectively, with 8 bases between them. Germline lookup yields CDR1 DFQATT and CDR2 SNEGSKA (reference sequence). This CDR3 region has 12 residues.

In its sample, this clonotype ranks as medium-sized (0.01 to 0.1%). The chain joins TRBV18 to TRBJ2-2; 8 bases match TRBD1. In germline, CDR1 is KGHSH, CDR2 LQKENI. The CDR3 is 15 residues long. J was trimmed by 6 bases and V by 3 bases; bases with no gene match: 6. CDR3: CASSPSQGAAGELFF. CDR3 sequence (DNA): TGTGCCAGCTCACCTAGCCAGGGGGCGGCCGGGGAGCTGTTTTTT.

The rearrangement links TRBV4-3 to TRBJ1-1; D not certain. Germline CDR1 is LGHNA and CDR2 is YSLEER. The CDR3 is 13 residues long. V was pared by 1 base and J by 6 bases, with 9 bases between. The CDR3 loop reads CASSQGRPPEAFF. The CDR3 coding sequence is TGCGCCAGCAGCCAAGGAAGGCCCCCTGAAGCTTTCTTT.

By share of the sample, this clonotype is medium-sized. This chain connects TRBV15 to TRBJ2-5; 7 bases line up with TRBD1. The trim removed 0 bases at V and 4 bases at J, leaving 14 bases unmatched. Germline-derived CDR1 and CDR2 are LNHNV and YYDKDF (reference sequence). The CDR3 sequence is 18 residues long. CDR3 region: CATSRDPTGIKGGETQYF. The CDR3 DNA follows: TGTGCCACCAGCAGAGATCCGACAGGGATCAAGGGTGGAGAGACCCAGTACTTC.